The rows below give T cell receptor beta chains drawn from one sample of a study of T cell responses to AZD1222 COVID-19 vaccine. Libraries were prepared by immunoSEQ multiplex PCR; TCRdb keeps only in-frame clonotypes and omits some of them. The top ten clones hold more than 9% of a sample with around 190,000 clones, about 86% of them seen once. The sequenced sample was peripheral blood, obtained 28 days after the second AZD1222 dose. Every receptor here comes from an adult who received the AZD1222 COVID-19 vaccine. CDR3s include the opening cysteine and the closing phenylalanine or tryptophan. D genes are given only for firm matches. Size is omitted from some rows. Given values are once, few, many or a class for expanded clones.

NA	TRBJ1-1	NA	TRBV28	TGTGCCAGCAGGGGACTAGTAAACACTGAAGCTTTCTTT	CASRGLVNTEAFF
NA	TRBJ1-1	NA	TRBV3-1/TRBV3-2	TGTGCCAGCAGCCAAGGGTCTAACACTGAAGCTTTCTTT	CASSQGSNTEAFF
once	TRBJ1-5	NA	TRBV6-5	TGTGCCAGCAGTTACGGGGGGGCCGATCAGCCCCAGCATTTT	CASSYGGADQPQHF
NA	TRBJ1-2	NA	TRBV6-5	TGTGCCAGCAGGTCAGGACAGTCCTATGGCTACACCTTC	CASRSGQSYGYTF
NA	TRBJ2-7	NA	TRBV6-5	TGTGCCAGCAGTTTCCGACAATCCTACGAGCAGTACTTC	CASSFRQSYEQYF
NA	TRBJ1-2	NA	TRBV5-3	TGTGCCAGAAGCTTGGGGCAGCCTTATGGCTACACCTTC	CARSLGQPYGYTF
NA	TRBJ1-3	NA	TRBV4-2	TGTGCCAGCAGCCCAGAGCGGGGAACTGGAAACACCATATATTTT	CASSPERGTGNTIYF
NA	TRBJ1-2	NA	TRBV12-3/TRBV12-4	TGTGCCAGCAGTTTGGGGCCTAACTATGGCTACACCTTC	CASSLGPNYGYTF
NA	TRBJ1-1	NA	TRBV28	TGTGCCAGCAGTTTCCAGAGGAGCAGAGGCACTGAAGCTTTCTTT	CASSFQRSRGTEAFF
NA	TRBJ1-2	TRBD1	TRBV5-1	TGCGCCAGCAGCTCATCTGGGCTTATTACAGGGGGCTATGGCTACACCTTC	CASSSSGLITGGYGYTF
NA	TRBJ2-3	TRBD2	TRBV5-1	TGCGCCAGCAGCTCAGCGGGGGCGATCACAGATACGCAGTATTTT	CASSSAGAITDTQYF
NA	TRBJ2-7	TRBD1	TRBV9	TGTGCCAGCAGCCCCAACCCGGGGACAGCCTACGAGCAGTACTTC	CASSPNPGTAYEQYF
few	TRBJ2-2	TRBD1	TRBV11-3	TGTGCCAGCAGCCTCCGGACAGGGCTGAACACCGGGGAGCTGTTTTTT	CASSLRTGLNTGELFF
NA	TRBJ1-5	TRBD1	TRBV6-2/TRBV6-3	TGTGCCAGCAGTTACCTTCCTCCCGGGACAGGGGATGGGTTTAATCAGCCCCAGCATTTT	CASSYLPPGTGDGFNQPQHF
NA	TRBJ2-5	NA	TRBV10-1	TGCGCCAGCAGTGTTGGGGGCCCACAAGAGACCCAGTACTTC	CASSVGGPQETQYF
NA	TRBJ2-1	TRBD2	TRBV3-1/TRBV3-2	TGTGCCAGCAGCCCAACAACGGGGGGCTACAATGAGCAGTTCTTC	CASSPTTGGYNEQFF
NA	TRBJ1-3	NA	TRBV7-9	TGTGCCAGCAGCTTTTCCGGAGCTGGAAACACCATATATTTT	CASSFSGAGNTIYF
NA	TRBJ2-7	NA	TRBV7-2	TGTGCCAGCAGCTTAGGCGATAGCGGCTACGAGCAGTACTTC	CASSLGDSGYEQYF
once	TRBJ1-2	TRBD1	TRBV6-2/TRBV6-3	TGTGCCAGCAGTTACGACAGGGATCATGACTATGGCTACACCTTC	CASSYDRDHDYGYTF
once	TRBJ1-1	NA	TRBV6-6	TGTGCCAGCAGCCCGGCGGGAGCCGACACTGAAGCTTTCTTT	CASSPAGADTEAFF
once	TRBJ1-3	NA	TRBV3-1/TRBV3-2	TGTGCCAGCAGCCAAGATGACAGAACGCTCGGAAACACCATATATTTT	CASSQDDRTLGNTIYF
NA	TRBJ2-7	NA	TRBV28	TGTGCCAGCACCCGATCGGGGGAGCAGTACTTC	CASTRSGEQYF
NA	TRBJ2-7	NA	TRBV28	TGTGCCAGCTCCGACAGGTTGACCTACGAGCAGTACTTC	CASSDRLTYEQYF
NA	TRBJ2-1	NA	TRBV5-1	TGCGCCAGCAGCTTGGAGCCAGAGCAGTTCTTC	CASSLEPEQFF
NA	TRBJ1-6	NA	TRBV27	TGTGCCAGCAGTTTTGGAGGGACGGTTAATTCACCCCTCCACTTT	CASSFGGTVNSPLHF
NA	TRBJ2-3	NA	TRBV24-1	TGTGCCACCAGTGATTTATCGAGGGTCGGCACAGATACGCAGTATTTT	CATSDLSRVGTDTQYF
few	TRBJ1-5	NA	TRBV27	TGTGCCAGCAGTTTACGGGCAGTAGGAAGCAATCAGCCCCAGCATTTT	CASSLRAVGSNQPQHF
NA	TRBJ1-5	NA	TRBV6-2/TRBV6-3	TGTGCCAGCAGTTACGCGGGGGGGAGCAATCAGCCCCAGCATTTT	CASSYAGGSNQPQHF
once	TRBJ2-5	NA	TRBV7-3	TGTGCCAGCAGCTTATATGGGACTCCTCCGTACGAGACCCAGTACTTC	CASSLYGTPPYETQYF
few	TRBJ1-5	TRBD1	TRBV28	TGTGCCAGCAGTTCCCCTCAGGGGGCAGGGCAGCCCCAGCATTTT	CASSSPQGAGQPQHF
NA	TRBJ1-5	NA	TRBV19	TGTGCCAGTAGTATTGATAGAGATCAGCCCCAGCATTTT	CASSIDRDQPQHF
few	TRBJ2-7	NA	TRBV19	TGTGCCAGTAGTCCGGACAGTGTTGCCTACGAGCAGTACTTC	CASSPDSVAYEQYF
once	TRBJ2-5	TRBD2	TRBV5-5	TGTGCCAGCAGCTTGGCTTCTCGCGGGGGTCGAGAGACCCAGTACTTC	CASSLASRGGRETQYF
NA	TRBJ2-5	TRBD2	TRBV30	TGTGCCTGGAGCGGTTCGAGGAGACTAGCGGGGGGCGAGTACCAAGAGACCCAGTACTTC	CAWSGSRRLAGGEYQETQYF
few	TRBJ1-1	NA	TRBV7-2	TGTGCCAGCAGCCTACGGGGGGGACGAGTCACTGAAGCTTTCTTT	CASSLRGGRVTEAFF
NA	TRBJ2-2	TRBD2	TRBV6-5	TGTGCCAGCAGTCGCGGGGGGCCAGTACACGGGGAGCTGTTTTTT	CASSRGGPVHGELFF
NA	TRBJ2-7	NA	TRBV20-1	TGCAGTGCTAGCTGGCAAGCTGAGCAGTACTTC	CSASWQAEQYF
NA	TRBJ2-1	NA	TRBV7-2	TGTGCCAGCAGCCCATACAGGGTGGGCAATGAGCAGTTCTTC	CASSPYRVGNEQFF
NA	TRBJ1-1	NA	TRBV30	TGTGCCTGGAGTGTTAACACTGAAGCTTTCTTT	CAWSVNTEAFF
NA	TRBJ2-2	NA	TRBV6-5	TGTGCCAGCATCCGAGGGGGACCGAACACCGGGGAGCTGTTTTTT	CASIRGGPNTGELFF
NA	TRBJ1-4	NA	TRBV9	TGTGCCAGCAACACGGGACACCTTAATGAAAAACTGTTTTTT	CASNTGHLNEKLFF
NA	TRBJ2-1	NA	TRBV18	TGTGCCAGCTCACCCCGGAGCGATGAGCAGTTCTTC	CASSPRSDEQFF
NA	TRBJ1-1	NA	TRBV19	TGTGCCAGTAGTATAAGAGGAAGGAACACTGAAGCTTTCTTT	CASSIRGRNTEAFF
NA	TRBJ1-2	TRBD1	TRBV7-9	TGTGCCAGCAGCTTAGCCCAGGGGGCGTATGGCTACACCTTC	CASSLAQGAYGYTF
NA	TRBJ1-1	NA	TRBV4-1	TGCGCCAGCAGCCAAGGACAGAACACTGAAGCTTTCTTT	CASSQGQNTEAFF
NA	TRBJ2-1	TRBD2	TRBV3-1/TRBV3-2	TGTGCCAGCAGCCTCAATCCCAGCGGGGGGTACAATGAGCAGTTCTTC	CASSLNPSGGYNEQFF
once	TRBJ1-1	TRBD1	TRBV19	TGTGCCAGTAGTATTACAGGGGGGAATACTGAAGCTTTCTTT	CASSITGGNTEAFF
NA	TRBJ1-1	TRBD1	TRBV5-1	TGCGCCAGCAGCCCCGGAGGGGGCGGAGAGATCACTTTCTTT	CASSPGGGGEITFF
NA	TRBJ2-2	TRBD1	TRBV15	TGTGCCACCAGCGGGGACAGGGGGCCCGCCGGGGAGCTGTTTTTT	CATSGDRGPAGELFF
NA	TRBJ2-1	TRBD2	TRBV7-2	TGTGCCACCACAGGACTAGCGTGGTATGAGCAGTTCTTC	CATTGLAWYEQFF
once	TRBJ2-5	NA	TRBV5-5	TGTGCCAGCAGCTTGGCTCTCCAAGAGACCCAGTACTTC	CASSLALQETQYF
once	TRBJ2-5	NA	TRBV7-2	TGTGCCAGCAGCTTAGCGTTAGGGTGGGAGACCCAGTACTTC	CASSLALGWETQYF
NA	TRBJ2-7	TRBD2	TRBV10-3	TGTGCCATCAGTGAGTCGAGACTAGCGGGGGGAAGCTACGAGCAGTACTTC	CAISESRLAGGSYEQYF
NA	TRBJ2-5	NA	TRBV9	TGTGCCAGCAGCATACGACAGGACCAAGAGACCCAGTACTTC	CASSIRQDQETQYF
NA	TRBJ1-1	TRBD1	TRBV30	TGTGCCTGGAGTCCAGGGGGCAACACTGAAGCTTTCTTT	CAWSPGGNTEAFF
NA	TRBJ2-1	TRBD2	TRBV29-1	TGCAGCGTACAGCGGGGGGTCTCCTACAATGAGCAGTTCTTC	CSVQRGVSYNEQFF
NA	TRBJ1-5	NA	TRBV6-5	TGTGCCACTGAACAGGGTATCAATCAGCCCCAGCATTTT	CATEQGINQPQHF